This TCR beta chain was identified during a study of cytomegalovirus exposure and HLA in healthy donors. 60 Vbeta and 13 Jbeta primers were used in PCR. Assay: immunoSEQ multiplex PCR; the TCRdb copy retains only in-frame clones and omits some. The sample lists under 150,000 clones, 70% to 80% seen once, with around 1.2% in the top ten. The CDR3 is 14 residues long. Trimming at V came to 2 bases and at J to 7 bases, leaving 5 bases not matched to a gene. Germline-derived CDR1 and CDR2 are MNHNY and SVGAGI (reference sequence). Sequenced input: PBMCs. This chain uses TRBV6-6 with TRBJ2-1; 7 bases are shared with TRBD2. This TCR derives from a man in his fifties in good health and CMV-seronegative. CDR3 sequence (DNA): TGTGCCAGCAGTTACGGGACTACCAAGAATGAGCAGTTCTTC. Residues: CASSYGTTKNEQFF.